The clone carrying this T cell receptor (beta chain) was counted many times. Its specificity is unknown. A single record per CDR3 protein comes from TCRdb applying MiXCR to the multiplex PCR reads. The sample gives 190,000 or so distinct CDR3 sequences, 25% to 40% of which show up once; more than 4% is in the top ten. The sample belongs to a study of breast tumors, draining lymph nodes, adjacent tissues. Axillary draining lymph nodes of breast cancer patients supplied the node samples. CDR1 is SEHNR, CDR2 FQNEAQ, per germline (reference sequence). Losses at the gene ends were 5 bases for V and 4 bases for J; bases not matched to a gene: 4. The CDR3 runs 15 residues. Findings of the study overall: Data only fit, rather than demonstrated, lymph node origin of most tumor T cells. Tumor repertoires ranked between lymph nodes and nontumor tissue in diversity, with V and J gene preferences. Luminal-like breast cancer showed significantly higher tumor–nontumor repertoire similarity than basal-like.

Sequenced material: axillary lymph node tissue. The chain joins TRBV7-9 to TRBJ2-2; 10 bases align to TRBD2. The receptor was derived from a female donor with breast cancer. Some clones in this sample may be carry-over from other donors' samples. CDR3 loop: CASSPRLAGTGELFF. CDR3 bases: TGTGCCAGCAGCCCGCGACTAGCGGGCACCGGGGAGCTGTTTTTT.